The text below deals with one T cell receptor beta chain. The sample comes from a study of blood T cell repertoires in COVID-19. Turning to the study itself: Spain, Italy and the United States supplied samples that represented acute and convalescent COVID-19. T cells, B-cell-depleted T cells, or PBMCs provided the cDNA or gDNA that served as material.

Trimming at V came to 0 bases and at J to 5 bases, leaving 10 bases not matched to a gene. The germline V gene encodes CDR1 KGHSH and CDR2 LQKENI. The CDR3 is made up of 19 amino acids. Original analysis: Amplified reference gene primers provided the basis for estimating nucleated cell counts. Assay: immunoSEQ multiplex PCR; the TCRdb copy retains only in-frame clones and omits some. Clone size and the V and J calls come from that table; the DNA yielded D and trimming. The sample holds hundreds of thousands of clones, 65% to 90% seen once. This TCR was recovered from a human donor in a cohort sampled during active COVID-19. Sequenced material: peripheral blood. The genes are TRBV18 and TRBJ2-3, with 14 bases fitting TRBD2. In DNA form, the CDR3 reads TGTGCCAGCTCACCACCCGGGACTAGCGGGAGAGGGCAACAAGATACGCAGTATTTT. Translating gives CASSPPGTSGRGQQDTQYF.